This T cell receptor (beta chain) was observed in a study of blood T cell repertoires in COVID-19. Looking at the study overall: COVID-19 samples, acute and convalescent, were from the United States, Italy and Spain. Sources were T cells, B-cell-depleted T cells, or PBMCs; the material itself was cDNA or gDNA.

V dropped 1 base and J dropped 1 base, with 17 bases sitting between them. Germline V gene sequence: CDR1 MGHRA, CDR2 YSYEKL. This CDR3 has 18 amino acids. Produced via immunoSEQ multiplex PCR; TCRdb's table is partial and in-frame only. The data contain approximately 130,000 clones, about 86% of them singletons. Which cohort a participant joined came from the clinical history participants gave. Sequencing was performed on PBMCs or T cells enriched from blood (not recorded which). V and J are TRBV4-1 and TRBJ1-5; D unresolved. The clonotype was recovered from a woman between 50 and 59 years old who had recovered from COVID-19. The CDR3 region has the DNA TGCGCCAGCAGCCAAGCTCCTAGCGGGTACCTAAGCAATCAGCCCCAGCATTTT. This translates into CASSQAPSGYLSNQPQHF.